This TCR beta chain was retrieved from a study of cytomegalovirus exposure and HLA in healthy donors. Overall study context: Unique TCRs numbering roughly 80 million, obtained from HLA-typed donors, made up an early data release. Findings of the study overall: Relative to the approximately 660-donor mean, N-insertions were reportedly fewer in an Asian-associated ancestry cluster in a later analysis. TCR beta chains numbering under 200 were designated cytomegalovirus-associated.

Germline assignment: CDR1 SGHNT and CDR2 YYREEE (reference sequence). The CDR3 extends over 17 amino acids. Trimming at V came to 2 bases and at J to 3 bases, leaving 3 bases not matched to a gene. The PCR employed 60 Vbeta primers together with 13 Jbeta primers. Sequenced by immunoSEQ multiplex PCR; TCRdb stores in-frame clones only, minus some. The repertoire holds 200,000 to 250,000 clones, approximately 80% seen once, with roughly 0.71% in the top ten. This clone came up a few times. Its antigen is unknown. The chain couples TRBV5-4 to TRBJ2-2; TRBD2 matches at 14 bases. Input material: PBMCs. The origin of this receptor is a boy aged 2 to 10 in good health and CMV-seronegative. The CDR3 loop is CASSFPGLAGDTGELFF. For the CDR3, the DNA is TGTGCCAGCAGCTTTCCGGGACTAGCGGGGGACACCGGGGAGCTGTTTTTT.